The rows below give T cell receptor beta chains drawn from one sample of a study of cytomegalovirus exposure and HLA in healthy donors. The assay was immunoSEQ multiplex PCR, and TCRdb's table has in-frame clones only and misses some. The data hold 95,000 or so clones, with about 76% observed a single time. Source material: PBMCs. Every receptor here comes from a woman in her 70s in good health and CMV-seropositive. Both conserved end residues are part of each CDR3. Fields, in order: V gene, J gene, CDR3 length, CDR3 protein.

v_gene: TRBV5-8; j_gene: TRBJ1-1; len: 13; CDR3aa: CASSFRQGRAAFF
v_gene: TRBV7-2; j_gene: -; len: 14; CDR3aa: CASSPRQGYYEQYF
v_gene: TRBV18; j_gene: TRBJ1-4; len: 14; CDR3aa: CASSPTALNEKLFF
v_gene: TRBV7-2; j_gene: TRBJ1-6; len: 14; CDR3aa: CASSLFPGSSPLHF
v_gene: TRBV5-6; j_gene: TRBJ2-5; len: 14; CDR3aa: CASSSTSVAETQYF
v_gene: TRBV21-1; j_gene: TRBJ2-1; len: 16; CDR3aa: CASSHEGLLSYNEQFF
v_gene: TRBV4-3; j_gene: TRBJ2-7; len: 17; CDR3aa: CASSQDGWAGRAFEQYF
v_gene: TRBV27; j_gene: TRBJ2-3; len: 12; CDR3aa: CASSQSTDTQYF
v_gene: TRBV19; j_gene: TRBJ2-1; len: 16; CDR3aa: CASSMLAGGGYNEQFF
v_gene: TRBV10-3; j_gene: TRBJ2-5; len: 16; CDR3aa: CAISESASGTGETQYF
v_gene: TRBV28; j_gene: TRBJ1-5; len: 14; CDR3aa: CASKGTVSNQPQHF
v_gene: TRBV15; j_gene: TRBJ1-2; len: 14; CDR3aa: CATSRSPQGFGYTF
v_gene: TRBV4-3; j_gene: TRBJ2-7; len: 16; CDR3aa: CASSQLLAGGIGEQYF
v_gene: TRBV5-1; j_gene: TRBJ2-1; len: 15; CDR3aa: CASSPGQGAYNEQFF
v_gene: TRBV5-1; j_gene: TRBJ1-2; len: 15; CDR3aa: CASSLEGSANYGYTF
v_gene: TRBV5-1; j_gene: TRBJ2-5; len: 14; CDR3aa: CASSPGTSGETQYF
v_gene: TRBV2; j_gene: TRBJ1-1; len: 13; CDR3aa: CASSRQGNTEAFF